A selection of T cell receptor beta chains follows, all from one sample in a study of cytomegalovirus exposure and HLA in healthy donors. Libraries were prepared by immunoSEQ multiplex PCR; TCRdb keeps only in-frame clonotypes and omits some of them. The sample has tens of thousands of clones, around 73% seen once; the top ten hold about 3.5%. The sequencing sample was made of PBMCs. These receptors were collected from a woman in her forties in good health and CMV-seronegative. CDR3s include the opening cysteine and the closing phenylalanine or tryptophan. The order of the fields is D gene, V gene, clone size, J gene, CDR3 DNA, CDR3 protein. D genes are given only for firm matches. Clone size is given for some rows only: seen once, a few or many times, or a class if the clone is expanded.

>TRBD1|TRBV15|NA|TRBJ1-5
TGTGCCACCAGCAGAGAGAGACAGGGAGCTCAGCCCCAGCATTTT
CATSRERQGAQPQHF
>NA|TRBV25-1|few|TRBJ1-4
TGTGCCAGCAGTGAATCCAGGGCAACTAATGAAAAACTGTTTTTT
CASSESRATNEKLFF
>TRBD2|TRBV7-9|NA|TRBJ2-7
TGTGCCAGCAGCTTAGTCCGGCTAGCGGGCTACGAGCAGTACTTC
CASSLVRLAGYEQYF
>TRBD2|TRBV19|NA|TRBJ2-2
TGTGCCAGTAGTATATCCAGACTAGCGCTTGACACCGGGGAGCTGTTTTTT
CASSISRLALDTGELFF
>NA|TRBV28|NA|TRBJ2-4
TGTGCCAGCAGTTCTAACCCTCCGAAGACAGCGGCCAAAAACATTCAGTACTTC
CASSSNPPKTAAKNIQYF
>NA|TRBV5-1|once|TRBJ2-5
TGCGCCAGCAGCACCCTAGGGGGGGCAGGAGAGACCCAGTACTTC
CASSTLGGAGETQYF
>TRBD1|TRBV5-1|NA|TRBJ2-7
TGCGCCAGCAGCACTGGACAGGGTGGGATACAGCAGTACTTC
CASSTGQGGIQQYF
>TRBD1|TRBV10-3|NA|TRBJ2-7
TGTGCCATCAGGGACAGGAACTACGAGCAGTACTTC
CAIRDRNYEQYF
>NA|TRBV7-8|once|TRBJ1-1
TGTGCCAGCAGCTTAGTTAGGGAGGGTCCCCACACTGAAGCTTTCTTT
CASSLVREGPHTEAFF
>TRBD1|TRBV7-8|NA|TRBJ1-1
TGTGCCAGCAGACAACAGGGGGGGAACACTGAAGCTTTCTTT
CASRQQGGNTEAFF
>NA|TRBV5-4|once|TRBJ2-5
TGTGCCAGCAGCTTTTGGCGGCAAGAGACCCAGTACTTC
CASSFWRQETQYF
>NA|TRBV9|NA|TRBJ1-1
TGTGCCAGCAGCGGCTACTCCGGGACTAGTACTGAAGCTTTCTTT
CASSGYSGTSTEAFF
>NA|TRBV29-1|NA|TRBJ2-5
TGCAGCGTCGGGGGGCTACTCTTCAGCCAAGAGACCCAGTACTTC
CSVGGLLFSQETQYF
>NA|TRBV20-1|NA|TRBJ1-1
TGCAGTGCTTCATTCGACAGGGAAGCTTTCTTT
CSASFDREAFF
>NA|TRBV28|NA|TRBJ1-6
TGTGCCAGCAGTTTGGCGGGCCATAATTCACCCCTCCACTTT
CASSLAGHNSPLHF
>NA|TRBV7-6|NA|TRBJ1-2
TGTGCCAGCAGCTTAACGGCGACAGATTATGGCTACACCTTC
CASSLTATDYGYTF
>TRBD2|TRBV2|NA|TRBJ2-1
TGTGCCAGCAGGCGACTAGCCTTAGGTGAGCAGTTCTTC
CASRRLALGEQFF
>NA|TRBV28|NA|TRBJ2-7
TGTGCCAGCAGTTTAGGGACTCCCCTCCCCTACGAGCAGTACTTC
CASSLGTPLPYEQYF
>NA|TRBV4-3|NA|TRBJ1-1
TGCGCCAGCAGCCAACCGTTGCCTGGACAGCGGACTGAAGCTTTCTTT
CASSQPLPGQRTEAFF
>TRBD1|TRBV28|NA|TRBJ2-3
TGTGCCAGCAGTACTGCGGGACAGGGCACAGATACGCAGTATTTT
CASSTAGQGTDTQYF
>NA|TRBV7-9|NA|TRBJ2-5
TGTGCCAGCAGCTTACTTCACGGGTACCAAGAGACCCAGTACTTC
CASSLLHGYQETQYF
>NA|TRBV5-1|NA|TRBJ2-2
TGCGCCAGCAGCTTGTCTGGCGGGAACACCGGGGAGCTGTTTTTT
CASSLSGGNTGELFF
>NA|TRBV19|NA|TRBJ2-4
TGTGCCATTTCGCTAGAACCCGGCGGTATAGCCAAAAACATTCAGTACTTC
CAISLEPGGIAKNIQYF
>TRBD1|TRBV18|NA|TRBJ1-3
TGTGCCAGCTCACGAGCCGGGACAGCTGGAAACACCATATATTTT
CASSRAGTAGNTIYF
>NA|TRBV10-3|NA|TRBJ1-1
TGTGCCATAGGTGGAGTGGGTCCTACGAAAAAAAACACTGAAGCTTTCTTT
CAIGGVGPTKKNTEAFF
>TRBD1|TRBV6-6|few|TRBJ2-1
TGTGCCAGCAGTAGGGGACAGAACAATGAGCAGTTCTTC
CASSRGQNNEQFF
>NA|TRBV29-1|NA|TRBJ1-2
TGCAGCGTCGGAGGGAGCGGCTACACCTTC
CSVGGSGYTF
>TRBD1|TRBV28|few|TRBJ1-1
TGTGCCAGCAGCCGTCCCTGGAGGGACAGGGGAAGAACTGAAGCTTTCTTT
CASSRPWRDRGRTEAFF
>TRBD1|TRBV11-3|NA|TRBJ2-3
TGTGCCAGCAGCAGCCGGGACAGGGTGGATACGCAGTATTTT
CASSSRDRVDTQYF
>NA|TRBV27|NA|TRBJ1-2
TGTGCCAGCAGTCCGACAAGAAACTATGGCTACACCTTC
CASSPTRNYGYTF
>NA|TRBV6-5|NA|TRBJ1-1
TGTGCCAGCAGCCGAGGCCCCGAGGGAGCTGAAGCTTTCTTT
CASSRGPEGAEAFF
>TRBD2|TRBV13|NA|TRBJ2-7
TGTGCCAGCAGCTTCGGGACTAGCGGCTTTCGCTCCTACGAGCAGTACTTC
CASSFGTSGFRSYEQYF
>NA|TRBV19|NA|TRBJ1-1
TGTGCCAGTGTCGGACAGATCAGAGCTTTCTTT
CASVGQIRAFF
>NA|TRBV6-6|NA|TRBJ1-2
TGTGCCAGCAGTTACGCGAGGGATGGCTACACCTTC
CASSYARDGYTF
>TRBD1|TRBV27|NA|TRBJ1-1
TGTGCCAGCAGTTACGGATCGAGGACAGGGGGGGGGAACACTGAAGCTTTCTTT
CASSYGSRTGGGNTEAFF
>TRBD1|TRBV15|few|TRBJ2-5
TGTGCCACCAGCCAAGGGGACAGGCAAGAGACCCAGTACTTC
CATSQGDRQETQYF
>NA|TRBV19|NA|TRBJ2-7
TGTGCCAGTAGCCCCAGGACTGGCGAGCAGTACTTC
CASSPRTGEQYF
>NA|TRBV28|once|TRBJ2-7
TGTGCCAGCAGCTCATTAAGCGCACCCTACGAGCAGTACTTC
CASSSLSAPYEQYF
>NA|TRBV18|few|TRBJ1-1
TGTGCCAGCTCGGTACTAAATGAAAACACTGAAGCTTTCTTT
CASSVLNENTEAFF
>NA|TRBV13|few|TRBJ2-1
TGTGCCAGCAGCTTGCCACGTTCGGATGAGCAGTTCTTC
CASSLPRSDEQFF
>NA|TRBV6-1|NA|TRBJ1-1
TGTGCCAGCAGTGAAGAGAGGAACACTGAAGCTTTCTTT
CASSEERNTEAFF
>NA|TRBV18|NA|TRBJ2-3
TGTGCCAGCTCACCACGGAGCGGGCCCACAGATACGCAGTATTTT
CASSPRSGPTDTQYF
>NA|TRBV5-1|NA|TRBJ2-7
TGCGCCAGCAGCTTGGGGAGGTCGGCCACCTACGAGCAGTACTTC
CASSLGRSATYEQYF
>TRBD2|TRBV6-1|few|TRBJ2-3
TGTGCCAGCAGTGGGACTAGCGGCACAGATACGCAGTATTTT
CASSGTSGTDTQYF
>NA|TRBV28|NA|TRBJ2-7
TGTGCCAGCGGCCCGGGATCCGAGCAGTACTTC
CASGPGSEQYF
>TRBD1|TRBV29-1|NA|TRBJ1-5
TGCAGCGTTGCAGGACAGGGGAATCAGCCCCAGCATTTT
CSVAGQGNQPQHF